Following are 25 T cell receptor beta chains from one sample sequenced in a study of blood T cell repertoires in COVID-19. The assay was immunoSEQ multiplex PCR, and TCRdb's table has in-frame clones only and misses some. The data show some 55,000 clones, over 80% seen once. Sequenced input: peripheral blood. These receptors were collected from an older woman with acute or convalescent COVID-19.

The chain couples TRBV7-6 to TRBJ2-3, with a possible D match to TRBD2 (5 bases). The CDR3 has 16 residues. V was trimmed by 1 base and J by 3 bases, leaving 14 bases between them. The V gene's germline CDR1 is SGHVS and CDR2 FNYEAQ. The CDR3 DNA sequence: TGTGCCAGCAGCTTAGGGAGCCCGGGAAGGACAGATACGCAGTATTTT. Protein: CASSLGSPGRTDTQYF.

This clone was seen a single time. This chain connects TRBV2 to TRBJ2-7; 9 bases are a match to TRBD1. The V segment lost 4 bases and the J segment 6 bases; nucleotides outside the gene matches: 7. The CDR3 contains 14 residues. Germline loops: CDR1 SNHLY, CDR2 FYNNEI. As DNA, the CDR3 is TGTGCCAGCAGTGTCAGGACAGGGGAATCCGAGCAGTACTTC. It codes for CASSVRTGESEQYF.

This sequence joins TRBV27 and TRBJ1-2, with D possibly matching TRBD1 (6 bases). From germline, CDR1 is MNHEY and CDR2 SMNVEV (reference sequence). The CDR3 runs to 15 residues. V was trimmed by 4 bases and J by 7 bases, leaving 19 bases between them. The CDR3, as DNA: TGTGCCAGCAGTTACCAGACAGGCCCGCCGGGTGGCTACACCTTC. Its protein is CASSYQTGPPGGYTF.

This clone came up a few times. This chain connects TRBV2 to TRBJ1-2, with 9 bases matching TRBD1. The junction had 0 bases not matched to a gene; V was cut back by 6 bases and J by 1 base. Germline V gives CDR1 SNHLY, CDR2 FYNNEI. The CDR3 consists of 13 residues. The CDR3 protein is CASRTGGNYGYTF. The CDR3 DNA follows: TGTGCCAGCAGGACAGGGGGTAACTATGGCTACACCTTC.

The gene calls are TRBV7-8 and TRBJ1-1, with TRBD1 matching over 8 bases. The trim removed 5 bases at V and 0 bases at J, leaving 8 bases unmatched. This CDR3 is built from 16 residues. Germline V gives CDR1 SGHVS, CDR2 FQNEAQ. The CDR3 reads CASSHGTGVMNTEAFF. CDR3 coding DNA: TGTGCCAGCAGCCACGGGACAGGAGTCATGAACACTGAAGCTTTCTTT.

The CDR3 sequence is CASSELALADTQYF. The CDR3, as DNA: TGTGCCAGCAGCGAACTAGCACTGGCAGATACGCAGTATTTT. V is TRBV9 and J is TRBJ2-3, with a tentative D call TRBD2 (6 bases). The CDR3 covers 14 residues. V lost 3 bases to trimming and J lost 4 bases, with 12 bases between them. Germline V lookup: CDR1 SGDLS, CDR2 YYNGEE.

Worth noting for this clone: The identical CDR3 is also encoded by other nucleotide sequences in the sample. CDR3 sequence (DNA): TGTGCCAGCAGCGTAGGCGGACTAGCATCCCACGAGCAGTACTTC. Protein product: CASSVGGLASHEQYF. The genes are TRBV9 and TRBJ2-7, with TRBD2 matching over 8 bases. V was clipped by 0 bases and J by 5 bases; unmatched bases: 7. The CDR3 length is 15 residues. The germline CDR1 and CDR2 sequences are SGDLS and YYNGEE.

This chain links TRBV18 with TRBJ1-4, with 7 bases matching TRBD1. The J segment lost 2 bases and the V segment lost 6 bases, leaving 3 bases of the junction unmatched. The CDR3 runs 14 residues. Germline CDR1 is KGHSH and CDR2 is LQKENI. CDR3 residues: CASSQGGTNEKLFF. The DNA of the CDR3 is TGTGCCAGCTCGCAAGGGGGCACTAATGAAAAACTGTTTTTT. Using reference TRBV18 and TRBJ1-4 for the parts outside the CDR3, the full variable domain is NAGVMQNPRHLVRRRGQEARLRCSPMKGHSHVYWYRQLPEEGLKFMVYLQKENIIDESGMPKERFSAEFPKEGPSILRIQQVVRGDSAAYFCASSQGGTNEKLFFGSGTQLSVL.

The V call is TRBV5-1, the J call TRBJ1-1, with D maybe TRBD1 (6 bases). Germline lookup yields CDR1 SGHRS and CDR2 YFSETQ. This CDR3 is 13 amino acids long. Trimming took off 6 bases at V and 0 bases at J, with 9 bases between the two ends. The CDR3 nucleotides are TGCGCCAGCATGTCAGGGGTGAACACTGAAGCTTTCTTT. It yields the protein CASMSGVNTEAFF.

The chain has TRBV16 and TRBJ2-2; 10 nucleotides line up with TRBD1. Germline V lookup: CDR1 KGHSY, CDR2 FQNENV. Trimming took 0 bases from V and 3 from J; bases not matched to a gene: 10. This CDR3 is built from 19 residues. The CDR3 loop reads CASSQSRDRGPGYTGELFF. CDR3 bases: TGTGCCAGCAGCCAATCGAGAGACAGGGGGCCTGGGTACACCGGGGAGCTGTTTTTT.

The V gene is TRBV7-2, the J gene TRBJ1-1; no definite D call. V lost 5 bases, J lost 9 bases, and 13 bases lay in between. The CDR3 spans 12 residues. CDR1 and CDR2 from the germline V gene are SGHTA and FQGNSA. CDR3 nucleotide sequence: TGTGCCAGCAGCCACCCGGCGGTTCAAGCTTTCTTT. Translated: CASSHPAVQAFF.

This clone was recorded at least ten times. The rearrangement uses TRBV9 and TRBJ2-1, with TRBD1 matching 9 bases. CDR3 length: 15 residues. Germline trimming cut 4 bases from V and 8 bases from J; bases unmatched to any gene: 10. Germline CDR1 SGDLS, CDR2 YYNGEE. The CDR3 DNA is TGTGCCAGCAGCTTGGGACAGGGCGTTGGGGATGAGCAGTTCTTC. Amino acid sequence: CASSLGQGVGDEQFF.

This clone was detected once. The chain recombines TRBV11-2 with TRBJ1-2; 9 nucleotides line up with TRBD1. The CDR3 loop spans 17 amino acids. V shed 0 bases, J shed 7 bases, and the junction held 12 bases outside the gene matches. CDR1 and CDR2 from the germline V gene are SGHAT and FQNNGV. As DNA, the CDR3 is TGTGCCAGCAGCTTAGATCTCTTTGACAGGGGGAATGGTGGCTACACCTTC. Its protein is CASSLDLFDRGNGGYTF.

This chain joins TRBV27 and TRBJ1-1, with D possibly being TRBD1 (6 bases). The germline V gene encodes CDR1 MNHEY and CDR2 SMNVEV (reference sequence). The CDR3 totals 16 residues. V was cut by 2 bases and J by 1 base, with 14 bases left in between. DNA of the CDR3: TGTGCCAGCAGTTTACGGACAGACACGCCGAACACTGAAGCTTTCTTT. It encodes CASSLRTDTPNTEAFF.

V usage is TRBV2 and J usage is TRBJ1-2; 11 nucleotides align to TRBD1. The V gene end was trimmed by 5 bases and the J gene end by 7 bases; junction bases not matched to a gene: 6. This CDR3 spans 14 amino acids. CDR1 and CDR2 from the germline V gene are SNHLY and FYNNEI. CDR3 amino acids: CASSRTGGRSGYTF. CDR3 bases: TGTGCCAGCAGTCGGACAGGGGGCAGGAGTGGCTACACCTTC.

This chain joins TRBV30 and TRBJ1-6; D is ambiguous. Trimming pared 0 bases from V and 0 bases from J, leaving 12 bases between. The germline V gene has CDR1 GTSNPN and CDR2 SVGIG (reference sequence). The CDR3 spans 17 residues. In nucleotides, the CDR3 is TGTGCCTGGAGTGTACCCGGGTCGAGCTCCTATAATTCACCCCTCCACTTT. It codes for CAWSVPGSSSYNSPLHF.

CDR3 coding DNA: TGTGCCAGCAGCCCCAGGGCAAATGATGGCTACACCTTC. Translated: CASSPRANDGYTF. The chain links TRBV3-1 (or the pseudogene TRBV3-2) to TRBJ1-2; D is perhaps TRBD1 (5 bases). The length of the CDR3 is 13 residues. The V gene's germline CDR1 is LGHDT and CDR2 YNNKEL (reference sequence). Trimming took 4 bases from V and 6 from J, leaving 12 bases between them.

The J gene is TRBJ2-7, the V gene TRBV27, with 11 bases identical to TRBD2. The CDR3 has 15 amino acids. The V gene end was trimmed by 5 bases and the J gene end by 2 bases; junction bases not matched to a gene: 5. The germline V gene encodes CDR1 MNHEY and CDR2 SMNVEV (reference sequence). The CDR3 loop is CASSPSGRSPYEQYF. For the CDR3, the DNA is TGTGCCAGCAGTCCTAGCGGGAGGTCCCCCTACGAGCAGTACTTC.

The rearrangement joins TRBV28 to TRBJ1-2, with 7 bases aligning to TRBD1. The V and J ends lost 4 bases and 6 bases, in that order; junction bases with no gene match: 14. The CDR3 totals 16 residues. Germline CDR1 reads MDHEN; CDR2 reads SYDVKM. The CDR3 spells CASSSGDYRQGHGYTF. CDR3 DNA sequence: TGTGCCAGCAGTTCAGGAGACTACAGACAGGGCCATGGCTACACCTTC.

The V and J genes are TRBV19 and TRBJ1-1; D unresolved. V was clipped by 6 bases and J by 4 bases, with 9 bases between them. Germline CDR1 and CDR2: LNHDA and SQIVND (reference sequence). CDR3 length: 12 residues. The DNA of the CDR3 is TGTGCCAGTAGCACCCGGGTCACTGAAGCTTTCTTT. The encoded protein is CASSTRVTEAFF.

A single count supports this clone. V and J are TRBV27 and TRBJ1-5, with TRBD1 matching 9 bases. The germline CDR1 and CDR2 sequences are MNHEY and SMNVEV (reference sequence). The CDR3 runs 14 residues. V lost 6 bases and J lost 7; bases outside the gene matches: 7. This CDR3 reads CASSRGQGAQPQHF. CDR3 bases: TGTGCCAGCAGCCGGGGACAGGGTGCACAGCCCCAGCATTTT.

CDR3 nucleotide sequence: TGTGCCAGCAGCTTAGGGACTAGCTTGGCCTACGAGCAGTACTTC. It encodes CASSLGTSLAYEQYF. This chain uses TRBV11-3 with TRBJ2-7; 8 bases are shared with TRBD2. Per germline, CDR1 SGHNT and CDR2 YENEEA. Trimming cost V 1 base and J 2 bases; bases outside gene matches: 4. The CDR3 runs 15 residues.

The rearrangement uses TRBV28 and TRBJ2-5; TRBD1 matches 7 bases. The CDR3 length is 15 residues. Per the germline V gene, CDR1 is MDHEN and CDR2 is SYDVKM. Trimming took 2 bases from V and 2 from J; bases not matched to a gene: 5. The CDR3 reads CASSLRGRVQETQYF. The CDR3 coding sequence is TGTGCCAGCAGTTTAAGGGGGCGAGTTCAAGAGACCCAGTACTTC.

V is TRBV10-2 and J is TRBJ2-7, with TRBD1 identical over 9 bases. Per the germline V gene, CDR1 is WSHSY and CDR2 is SAAADI. The CDR3 sequence is 14 residues long. Unmatched junction bases numbered 7, after V lost 7 bases and J lost 3 bases. As DNA, the CDR3 is TGCGCCAGCACCTCAGACAGGGGGGACTACGAGCAGTACTTC. Amino acid sequence: CASTSDRGDYEQYF.

The chain recombines TRBV19 with TRBJ2-7, with TRBD2 matching over 12 bases. This CDR3 comprises 16 residues. Germline loops: CDR1 LNHDA, CDR2 SQIVND (reference sequence). Germline trimming cut 6 bases from V and 1 base from J; bases unmatched to any gene: 7. The DNA of the CDR3 is TGTGCCAGTAGAGACCAGACTAGCGGGAGATCCTACGAGCAGTACTTC. It codes for CASRDQTSGRSYEQYF.